The TCR beta chain described here comes from a study of blood T cell repertoires in COVID-19. Across the study: The analysed material was cDNA or gDNA that came from T cells, B-cell-depleted T cells, or PBMCs.

In the case of this clone: Additional DNA sequences in this sample encode the identical CDR3.

In the study's own analysis: Estimation of nucleated cell counts relied on the amplification of reference gene primers. Profiled with immunoSEQ multiplex PCR; TCRdb holds only in-frame clones, not every one. V, J and clone size are taken as reported in that table, and D and trimming were inferred from the DNA itself. Seen here are over 75,000 clones, 90% observed once, and the top ten hold under 2%. V shed 5 bases, J shed 6 bases, and the junction held 4 bases outside the gene matches. The germline V gene encodes CDR1 MNHEY and CDR2 SVGAGI. The length of the CDR3 is 13 residues. Sequencing used peripheral blood. The J gene is TRBJ2-7, the V gene TRBV6-5, with 10 bases aligning to TRBD1. The origin of this receptor is a man aged 60 to 75 with acute or convalescent COVID-19. The CDR3 coding sequence is TGTGCCAGCAGTCCGGGACAGGGGAGCGAGCAGTACTTC. Translating gives CASSPGQGSEQYF.